Each of the 19 T cell receptor beta chains below was sequenced from the same sample in a study of blood T cell repertoires in COVID-19 (TCRdb year 2020). The library came from the immunoSEQ multiplex PCR assay. The immuneACCESS repertoire file appears here via TCRdb, limited to in-frame rearrangements. These files lack a portion of the clones; in checked studies, under half of the deficit traces to unresolved V genes, and the cause of the others is not known. This sample gives a few hundred thousand clones in total; roughly nine tenths of them show up just once. The top ten constitute approximately 4.6% of the sample. The sequencing sample was made of peripheral blood. The receptors originated from a woman aged 40 to 50 who had recovered from COVID-19.

This rearrangement joins TRBV30 to TRBJ1-2; D gene unclear. Trimming stripped 0 bases from V and 8 bases from J, with 7 bases between. The germline V gene encodes CDR1 GTSNPN and CDR2 SVGIG (reference sequence). This CDR3 is 11 amino acids long. The CDR3 loop is CAWSVSPGYTF. The CDR3 DNA sequence: TGTGCCTGGAGTGTGAGTCCCGGCTACACCTTC.

The chain links TRBV12-3 or TRBV12-4 to TRBJ2-5; D may be TRBD2 (5 bases). Trimming took off 6 bases at V and 5 bases at J, with 10 bases between the two ends. This CDR3 comprises 12 residues. The CDR3 nucleotides are TGTGCCAGCAGCCTTAGAGGGGAGACCCAGTACTTC. Its protein product is CASSLRGETQYF.

J is TRBJ2-6 and V is TRBV7-9; a weak D match, TRBD2 (6 bases). Trimming pared 0 bases from V and 6 bases from J, leaving 12 bases between. The CDR3 has 16 amino acids. Germline V CDR1 and CDR2: SEHNR, FQNEAQ (reference sequence). Here the CDR3 reads CASSLARGRSANVLTF. The CDR3, as DNA: TGTGCCAGCAGCTTAGCGCGGGGCAGATCGGCCAACGTCCTGACTTTC.

Here the CDR3 reads CASSLTDSYTGELFF. The CDR3 DNA sequence: TGTGCCAGCAGCTTAACGGACAGCTACACCGGGGAGCTGTTTTTT. This rearrangement joins TRBV7-3 to TRBJ2-2; a weak D match, TRBD1 (6 bases). V was pared by 0 bases and J by 3 bases, with 8 bases between. The CDR3 is 15 residues long. Germline CDR1 SGHTA, CDR2 FQGTGA.

The rearrangement links TRBV3-1 (or the pseudogene TRBV3-2) to TRBJ2-1, with D perhaps matching TRBD1 (6 bases). V gave up 4 bases and J gave up 4 bases, with 14 bases separating them. This CDR3 comprises 15 residues. CDR1 and CDR2 (germline): LGHDT, YNNKEL (reference sequence). The CDR3 sequence: CASSLGAGAYNEQFF. The CDR3 DNA follows: TGTGCCAGCAGCCTGGGGGCAGGAGCGTACAATGAGCAGTTCTTC.

The genes are TRBV19 and TRBJ1-2; D gene unclear. V lost 5 bases and J lost 3, with 13 bases in between. This CDR3 spans 14 amino acids. CDR1 and CDR2 (germline): LNHDA, SQIVND (reference sequence). CDR3 in amino acids: CASSPAREHYGYTF. CDR3 in DNA: TGTGCCAGTAGTCCCGCTCGGGAGCACTATGGCTACACCTTC.

The CDR3 loop reads CASSVTGYNSPLHF. CDR3 sequence (DNA): TGTGCCAGCAGCGTTACAGGCTATAATTCACCCCTCCACTTT. The chain combines TRBV9 with TRBJ1-6; tentatively, D is TRBD1 (5 bases). Trimming took off 2 bases at V and 3 bases at J, with 6 bases between the two ends. CDR1 is SGDLS and CDR2 is YYNGEE in the germline V gene. The CDR3 is 14 residues long.

The chain carries TRBV6-5 and TRBJ1-2; a weak D match, TRBD1 (6 bases). V was cut by 6 bases and J by 7 bases, with 15 bases left in between. The CDR3 covers 13 residues. Germline V lookup: CDR1 MNHEY, CDR2 SVGAGI. The CDR3 loop is CASSLRDTLGYTF. CDR3 DNA: TGTGCCAGCAGCCTCCGGGACACCCTTGGCTACACCTTC.

The genes are TRBV2 and TRBJ2-2, with TRBD1 matching over 7 bases. The trim removed 3 bases at V and 7 bases at J, leaving 5 bases unmatched. The length of the CDR3 is 14 residues. Germline V lookup: CDR1 SNHLY, CDR2 FYNNEI. The CDR3 here is CASSDTGVVGELFF. The DNA of the CDR3 is TGTGCCAGCAGTGATACAGGGGTTGTCGGGGAGCTGTTTTTT.

The chain recombines TRBV9 with TRBJ2-7; no clear D gene. V lost 0 bases and J lost 4, with 8 bases in between. The CDR3 extends over 13 amino acids. Germline CDR1 reads SGDLS; CDR2 reads YYNGEE. The CDR3 bases are TGTGCCAGCAGCGTAGACGCGGAGTACGAGCAGTACTTC. It is translated as CASSVDAEYEQYF.

The gene calls are TRBV28 and TRBJ1-2; D unresolved. The CDR3 is made up of 11 amino acids. The germline V gene encodes CDR1 MDHEN and CDR2 SYDVKM. Trimming removed 5 bases at V and 4 bases at J, with 5 bases between. CDR3 sequence (DNA): TGTGCCAGCAGTCCTACCTATGGCTACACCTTC. Its protein is CASSPTYGYTF.

This chain connects TRBV7-3 to TRBJ2-3; possibly TRBD2 for D (5 bases). Germline V gives CDR1 SGHTA, CDR2 FQGTGA. The CDR3 contains 13 residues. Trimming removed 5 bases at V and 6 bases at J, with 12 bases between. Here the CDR3 reads CASSRTEFDTQYF. The CDR3, as DNA: TGTGCCAGCAGCCGGACTGAATTTGATACGCAGTATTTT.

This rearrangement joins TRBV18 to TRBJ2-5; maybe TRBD1 (5 bases). Trimming stripped 2 bases from V and 3 bases from J, with 7 bases between. The CDR3 loop spans 13 amino acids. Per the germline V gene, CDR1 is KGHSH and CDR2 is LQKENI. The CDR3 coding sequence is TGTGCCAGCTCACCAGGGGCTGAAGAGACCCAGTACTTC. Translated: CASSPGAEETQYF.

This chain links TRBV27 with TRBJ1-5; D is unclear. V was trimmed by 2 bases and J by 1 base, leaving 9 bases between them. The CDR3 has 15 residues. Germline V gene sequence: CDR1 MNHEY, CDR2 SMNVEV (reference sequence). The CDR3, as DNA: TGTGCCAGCAGTTTAACTGTGTCAAGCAATCAGCCCCAGCATTTT. Its protein product is CASSLTVSSNQPQHF.

The chain joins TRBV12-3 or TRBV12-4 to TRBJ2-7; D is ambiguous. This CDR3 has 13 residues. Between the trimmed V and J ends, which lost 7 bases and 3 bases, there was a span of 13 bases. This CDR3 reads CASTSSAVYEQYF. The CDR3 coding sequence is TGTGCCAGCACTTCGAGCGCGGTCTACGAGCAGTACTTC.

The chain uses TRBV7-9 and TRBJ2-3; 10 nucleotides agree with TRBD2. The germline CDR1 and CDR2 sequences are SEHNR and FQNEAQ (reference sequence). J gave up 2 bases and V 5 bases, and 10 bases lay outside the gene matches. The CDR3 is 17 residues long. CDR3 residues: CASSPGLAEGNTDTQYF. The DNA of the CDR3 is TGTGCCAGCAGCCCAGGACTAGCGGAGGGTAACACAGATACGCAGTATTTT.

The chain employs TRBV19 and TRBJ2-5, with TRBD1 matching 9 bases. The CDR3 runs to 14 residues. V lost 6 bases to trimming and J lost 1 base; unmatched junction nucleotides: 3. Germline CDR1 and CDR2: LNHDA and SQIVND (reference sequence). The DNA of the CDR3 is TGTGCCAGTAGAAGACAGGGGGGCCAAGAGACCCAGTACTTC. This codes for CASRRQGGQETQYF.

This clone showed up many times. The V gene is TRBV6-4, the J gene TRBJ1-1, with D possibly matching TRBD1 (6 bases). CDR3 length: 13 residues. The V end was cut by 0 bases, the J end by 11 bases, with 13 bases between. CDR1 is MRHNA, CDR2 SNTAGT, per germline. The CDR3 DNA sequence: TGTGCCAGCAGTGACTCGACACAGGGAAACGCTTTCTTT. Translating it yields CASSDSTQGNAFF.

This chain joins TRBV5-6 and TRBJ2-5; TRBD1 might be the D (5 bases). This CDR3 has 14 amino acids. Germline V lookup: CDR1 SGHDT, CDR2 YYEEEE. V lost 3 bases, J lost 5 bases, and 14 bases lay in between. CDR3 sequence: CASSSWVGAETQYF. The CDR3 bases are TGTGCCAGCAGCTCCTGGGTTGGGGCGGAGACCCAGTACTTC. Drawing the rest from reference TRBV5-6 and TRBJ2-5, the complete variable domain is DAGVTQSPTHLIKTRGQQVTLRCSPKSGHDTVSWYQQALGQGPQFIFQYYEEEERQRGNFPDRFSGHQFPNYSSELNVNALLLGDSALYLCASSSWVGAETQYFGPGTRLLVL.